This is a list of T cell receptor beta chains from one sample in a study of vaccination effects on CD4 cells after COVID-19. Sequencing was performed with immunoSEQ multiplex PCR; in TCRdb, only in-frame clones are kept and a portion is missing. The sample yields some 34,000 clones, about four fifths seen once. These receptors' targets are unknown. Sequences were derived from CD4+ T cells from PBMCs cultured with HCoV-NL63 spike peptides, sampled after COVID-19 vaccination. The receptors derive from a human donor who received a COVID-19 vaccine. Some clones in this sample may be carry-over from other donors' samples. The CDR3 runs from the conserved cysteine through the conserved F or W. D genes are given only for firm matches. Clone size is shown for a subset of rows, as once, few, many or a class of expanded clone.

TRBV15	TRBJ2-5	13	few	.	CATSRDLSETQYF	TGTGCCACCAGCAGAGATCTCTCCGAGACCCAGTACTTC
TRBV6-2/TRBV6-3	TRBJ1-5	15	.	.	CASSYLGPSNQPQHF	TGTGCCAGCAGTTACCTGGGACCGTCCAATCAGCCCCAGCATTTT
TRBV2	TRBJ1-1	15	.	TRBD1	CASMRDRELNTEAFF	TGTGCCAGCATGAGGGACAGGGAACTGAACACTGAAGCTTTCTTT
TRBV24-1	TRBJ2-3	16	.	TRBD1	CATSAATGAGTDTQYF	TGTGCCACCAGTGCCGCGACAGGGGCCGGCACAGATACGCAGTATTTT
TRBV28	TRBJ1-1	15	.	.	CASTGGVKGDTEAFF	TGTGCCAGCACTGGGGGCGTAAAAGGGGACACTGAAGCTTTCTTT
TRBV28	TRBJ1-2	10	.	.	CASSGVRYTF	TGTGCCAGCAGCGGGGTTCGCTACACCTTC
TRBV29-1	TRBJ1-2	13	.	.	CSVEVGGGYGYTF	TGCAGCGTTGAAGTGGGGGGAGGCTATGGCTACACCTTC
TRBV7-2	TRBJ2-5	16	.	TRBD1	CASSGPRDRGAETQYF	TGTGCCAGCAGCGGCCCGCGGGACAGGGGAGCGGAGACCCAGTACTTC
TRBV6-2/TRBV6-3	TRBJ1-2	15	.	TRBD1	CASSRGQGINYGYTF	TGTGCCAGCAGTCGCGGACAGGGGATTAACTATGGCTACACCTTC
TRBV9	TRBJ2-1	18	.	.	CASSVVGVRSQKVDEQFF	TGTGCCAGCAGCGTAGTAGGGGTACGGTCCCAAAAAGTCGATGAGCAGTTCTTC
TRBV7-9	TRBJ2-5	16	.	.	CASSPEGRAYQETQYF	TGTGCCAGCAGCCCAGAAGGCAGGGCTTACCAAGAGACCCAGTACTTC
TRBV30	TRBJ1-2	17	.	.	CAWGAPYRAFINYGYTF	TGTGCCTGGGGGGCCCCGTACAGGGCGTTCATTAACTATGGCTACACCTTC
TRBV10-3	TRBJ1-3	15	few	.	CAISESAGSGNTIYF	TGTGCCATCAGTGAGTCAGCAGGCTCTGGAAACACCATATATTTT
TRBV4-1	TRBJ2-2	17	.	TRBD2	CASSHWGLARGTGELFF	TGCGCCAGCAGCCATTGGGGACTAGCGCGCGGCACCGGGGAGCTGTTTTTT
TRBV5-8	TRBJ2-5	16	.	TRBD2	CASSGRGRTIQETQYF	TGTGCCAGCAGCGGGCGGGGGAGGACGATCCAAGAGACCCAGTACTTC
TRBV7-2	TRBJ1-2	16	.	TRBD1	CASSLAKTGGFYGYTF	TGTGCCAGCAGCTTAGCGAAGACAGGGGGTTTTTATGGCTACACCTTC
TRBV14	TRBJ2-3	15	once	.	CASSWGSLSTDTQYF	TGTGCCAGCAGCTGGGGGAGTCTGAGCACAGATACGCAGTATTTT
TRBV15	TRBJ2-3	13	.	.	CATSRDVGDTQYF	TGTGCCACCAGCAGAGATGTTGGAGATACGCAGTATTTT
TRBV7-3	TRBJ2-5	13	.	.	CASSESGGETQYF	TGTGCCAGCAGCGAGTCGGGCGGAGAGACCCAGTACTTC
TRBV10-2	TRBJ1-6	14	.	TRBD1	CASTSGQGLSPLHF	TGCGCCAGCACCTCAGGACAGGGCCTTTCACCCCTCCACTTT
TRBV5-1	TRBJ2-5	18	once	TRBD2	CASSLPLAGGPGQETQYF	TGCGCCAGCAGCTTGCCGCTAGCGGGGGGGCCGGGGCAAGAGACCCAGTACTTC
TRBV4-2	TRBJ2-1	13	.	.	CASSQTQGYEQFF	TGTGCCAGCAGCCAAACACAGGGCTATGAGCAGTTCTTC
TRBV7-2	TRBJ2-1	14	.	.	CASSLAVAGQGQFF	TGTGCCAGCAGCTTAGCGGTAGCAGGGCAAGGGCAGTTCTTC
TRBV5-1	TRBJ2-3	15	.	.	CASSLRPGGGDTQYF	TGCGCCAGCAGCCTACGACCCGGAGGCGGAGATACGCAGTATTTT
TRBV10-3	TRBJ2-3	14	once	.	CAITRTQPGDTQYF	TGTGCCATCACAAGGACCCAACCGGGGGATACGCAGTATTTT
TRBV3-1/TRBV3-2	TRBJ2-1	16	.	TRBD2	CASSQEGAGGYYEQFF	TGTGCCAGCAGCCAAGAAGGAGCGGGGGGCTATTATGAGCAGTTCTTC
TRBV7-9	TRBJ2-5	15	.	TRBD1	CASSISGTGQETQYF	TGTGCCAGCAGCATATCCGGGACAGGGCAAGAGACCCAGTACTTC
TRBV10-3	TRBJ1-4	13	.	TRBD1	CAIGDRVNEKLFF	TGTGCCATCGGTGACAGGGTTAATGAAAAACTGTTTTTT
TRBV6-5	TRBJ1-1	12	.	.	CASRMGNTEAFF	TGTGCCAGCAGAATGGGTAACACTGAAGCTTTCTTT
TRBV6-1	TRBJ2-2	16	.	.	CASSDRQSPNTGELFF	TGTGCCAGCAGTGATAGACAGTCCCCTAACACCGGGGAGCTGTTTTTT
TRBV5-6	TRBJ2-2	16	.	.	CASSFTGKRDTGELFF	TGTGCCAGCAGCTTTACAGGGAAGCGGGACACCGGGGAGCTGTTTTTT
TRBV29-1	TRBJ1-1	12	.	.	CSVYGTNTEAFF	TGCAGCGTTTACGGGACGAACACTGAAGCTTTCTTT
TRBV7-6	TRBJ1-6	19	few	.	CASSLEAPDSSYSNSPLHF	TGTGCCAGCAGCTTAGAAGCACCAGATAGCTCCTATAGTAATTCACCCCTCCACTTT
TRBV6-5	TRBJ1-1	13	.	.	CASSYSGGTEAFF	TGTGCCAGCAGTTACTCAGGGGGGACTGAAGCTTTCTTT
TRBV12-3/TRBV12-4	TRBJ1-2	11	.	.	CASRAYYGYTF	TGTGCCAGCAGGGCATACTATGGCTACACCTTC
TRBV9	TRBJ2-5	15	.	.	CASSVRDGLGETQYF	TGTGCCAGCAGCGTAAGGGACGGCTTAGGGGAGACCCAGTACTTC
TRBV29-1	TRBJ1-3	13	.	.	CSVVQNSGNTIYF	TGCAGCGTTGTCCAGAACTCTGGAAACACCATATATTTT
TRBV5-1	TRBJ2-5	14	.	.	CASSLYGSQETQYF	TGCGCCAGCAGCTTGTATGGCAGTCAAGAGACCCAGTACTTC